This T cell receptor (beta chain) was documented in a study of cytomegalovirus exposure and HLA in healthy donors. Study outcomes and limitations: A later analysis revealed that TCR association rates differed between HLA loci, peaking at DRB1 and bottoming out at HLA-C.

With respect to this clone: The antigen remains unidentified.

13 Jbeta primers and 60 Vbeta primers were used for the PCR. The repertoire was sequenced with immunoSEQ multiplex PCR; TCRdb's copy has only in-frame clones and lacks some. Of a few hundred thousand clones listed, 75% to 85% were seen once; the top ten hold approximately 1.4%. Looked up from germline, CDR1 is SEHNR and CDR2 is FQNEAQ (reference sequence). This CDR3 is 17 amino acids long. V shed 7 bases and J 4 bases; nucleotides not matched to a gene: 16. The sample taken for sequencing was PBMCs. This TCR was recovered from a girl aged 5 to 17 in good health and CMV-seronegative. The rearrangement joins TRBV7-9 to TRBJ1-2; 9 nucleotides match TRBD1. DNA for the CDR3: TGTGCCAGCATCCGTTCAGGTACAGGGGGCCGGCTCTATGGCTACACCTTC. Translating it yields CASIRSGTGGRLYGYTF.